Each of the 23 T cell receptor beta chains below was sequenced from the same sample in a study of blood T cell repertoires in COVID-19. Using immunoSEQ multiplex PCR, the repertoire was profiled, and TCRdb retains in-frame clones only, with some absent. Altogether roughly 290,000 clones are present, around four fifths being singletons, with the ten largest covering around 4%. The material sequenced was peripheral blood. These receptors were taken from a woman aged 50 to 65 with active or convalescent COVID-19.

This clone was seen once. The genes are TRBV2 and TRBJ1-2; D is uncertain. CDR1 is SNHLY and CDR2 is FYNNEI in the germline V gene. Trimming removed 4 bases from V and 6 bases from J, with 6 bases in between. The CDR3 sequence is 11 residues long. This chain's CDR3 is CASSGPDGYTF. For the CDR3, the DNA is TGTGCCAGCAGTGGTCCGGATGGCTACACCTTC.

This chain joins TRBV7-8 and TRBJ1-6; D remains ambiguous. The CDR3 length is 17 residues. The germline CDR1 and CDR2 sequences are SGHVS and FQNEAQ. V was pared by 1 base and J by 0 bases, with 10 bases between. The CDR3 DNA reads TGTGCCAGCAGCTTAGAAGTCCTCAGCTCCTATAATTCACCCCTCCACTTT. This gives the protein CASSLEVLSSYNSPLHF.

In DNA, the CDR3 is TGTGCCAGTAGTAATCCTTGGACTAGCGGGAGGAGCACAGATACGCAGTATTTT. Protein: CASSNPWTSGRSTDTQYF. The V gene is TRBV19, the J gene TRBJ2-3; 14 nucleotides align to TRBD2. CDR1 LNHDA and CDR2 SQIVND come from the germline V gene (reference sequence). Trimming removed 4 bases from V and 0 bases from J; junction bases left unmatched: 6. The CDR3 extends over 18 amino acids.

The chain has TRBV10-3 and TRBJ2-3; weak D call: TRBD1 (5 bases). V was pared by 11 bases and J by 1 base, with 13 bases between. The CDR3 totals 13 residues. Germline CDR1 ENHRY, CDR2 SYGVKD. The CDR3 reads CAVTGYGTDTQYF. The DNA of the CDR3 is TGTGCCGTCACAGGTTATGGCACAGATACGCAGTATTTT.

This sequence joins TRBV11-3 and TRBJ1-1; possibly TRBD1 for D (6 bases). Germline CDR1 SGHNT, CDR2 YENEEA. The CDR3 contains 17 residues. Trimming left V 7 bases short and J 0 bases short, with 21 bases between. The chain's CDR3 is CASNHRMGGRLNTEAFF. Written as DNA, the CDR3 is TGTGCCAGCAACCATCGGATGGGGGGGCGTTTGAACACTGAAGCTTTCTTT.

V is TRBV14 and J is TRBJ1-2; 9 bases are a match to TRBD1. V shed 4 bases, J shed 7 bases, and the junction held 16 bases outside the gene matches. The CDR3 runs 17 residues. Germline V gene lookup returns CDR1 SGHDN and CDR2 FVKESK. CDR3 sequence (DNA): TGTGCCAGCAGCCTTCCGGGACAGGGTCCTCCTAGGGGTGGCTACACCTTC. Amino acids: CASSLPGQGPPRGGYTF.

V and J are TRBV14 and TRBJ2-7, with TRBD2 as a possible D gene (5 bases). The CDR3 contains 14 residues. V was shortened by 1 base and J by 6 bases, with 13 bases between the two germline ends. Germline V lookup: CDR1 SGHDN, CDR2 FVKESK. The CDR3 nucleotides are TGTGCCAGCAGCCAAGGAGGGCTCACTCGCGAGCAGTACTTC. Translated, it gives CASSQGGLTREQYF.

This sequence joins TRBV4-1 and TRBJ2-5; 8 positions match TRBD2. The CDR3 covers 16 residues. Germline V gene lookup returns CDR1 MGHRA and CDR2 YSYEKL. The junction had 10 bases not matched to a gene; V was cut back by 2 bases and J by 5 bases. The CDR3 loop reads CASSQILAVGGETQYF. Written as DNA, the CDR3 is TGCGCCAGCAGCCAAATACTAGCGGTTGGGGGGGAGACCCAGTACTTC.

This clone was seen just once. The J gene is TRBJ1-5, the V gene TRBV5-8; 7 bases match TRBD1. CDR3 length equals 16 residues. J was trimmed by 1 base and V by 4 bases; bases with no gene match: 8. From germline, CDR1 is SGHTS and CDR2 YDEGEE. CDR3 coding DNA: TGTGCCAGCAGCCTAGGGACAGTATGGAGCAATCAGCCCCAGCATTTT. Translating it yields CASSLGTVWSNQPQHF.

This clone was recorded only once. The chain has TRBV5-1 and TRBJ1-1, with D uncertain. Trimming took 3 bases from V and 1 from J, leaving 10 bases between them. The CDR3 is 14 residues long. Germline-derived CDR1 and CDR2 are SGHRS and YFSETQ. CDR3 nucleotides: TGCGCCAGCAGCTATGGACTGACGAACACTGAAGCTTTCTTT. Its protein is CASSYGLTNTEAFF.

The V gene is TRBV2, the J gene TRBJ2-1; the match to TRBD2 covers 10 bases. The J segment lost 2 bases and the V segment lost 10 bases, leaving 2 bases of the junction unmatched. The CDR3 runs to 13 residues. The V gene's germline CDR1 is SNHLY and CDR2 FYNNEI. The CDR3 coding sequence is TGTGCCACGAGCGGGAGGGCCTACAATGAGCAGTTCTTC. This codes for CATSGRAYNEQFF. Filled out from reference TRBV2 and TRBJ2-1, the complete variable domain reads EPEVTQTPSHQVTQMGQEVILRCVPISNHLYFYWYRQILGQKVEFLVSFYNNEISEKSEIFDDQFSVERPDGSNFTLKIRSTKLEDSAMYFCATSGRAYNEQFFGPGTRLTVL.

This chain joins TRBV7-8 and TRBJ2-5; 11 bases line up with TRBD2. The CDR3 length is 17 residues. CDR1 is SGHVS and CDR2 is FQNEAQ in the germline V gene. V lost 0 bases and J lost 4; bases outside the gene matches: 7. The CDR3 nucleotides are TGTGCCAGCAGCTTAGCGCGGGGACTAGCGGCGTTAGAGACCCAGTACTTC. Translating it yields CASSLARGLAALETQYF.

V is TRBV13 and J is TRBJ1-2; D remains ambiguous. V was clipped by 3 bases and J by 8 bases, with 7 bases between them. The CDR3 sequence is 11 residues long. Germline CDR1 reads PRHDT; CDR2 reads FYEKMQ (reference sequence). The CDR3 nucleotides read TGTGCCAGCAGCTTCGCGGGAGGCTACACCTTC. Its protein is CASSFAGGYTF.

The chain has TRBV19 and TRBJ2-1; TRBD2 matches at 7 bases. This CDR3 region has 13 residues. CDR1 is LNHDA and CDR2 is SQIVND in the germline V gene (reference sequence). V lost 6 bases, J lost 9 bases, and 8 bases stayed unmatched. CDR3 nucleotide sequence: TGTGCCAGTAGCACACAACTAGCGATTGAGCAGTTCTTC. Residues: CASSTQLAIEQFF.

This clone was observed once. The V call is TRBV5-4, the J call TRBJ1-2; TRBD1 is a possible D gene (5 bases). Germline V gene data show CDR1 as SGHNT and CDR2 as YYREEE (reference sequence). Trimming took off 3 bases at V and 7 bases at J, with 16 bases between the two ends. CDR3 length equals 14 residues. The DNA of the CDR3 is TGTGCCAGCAGCTGGGGAAGGGGTGCGAGTGGCTACACCTTC. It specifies CASSWGRGASGYTF. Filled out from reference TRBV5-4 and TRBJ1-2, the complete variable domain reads ETGVTQSPTHLIKTRGQQVTLRCSSQSGHNTVSWYQQALGQGPQFIFQYYREEENGRGNFPPRFSGLQFPNYSSELNVNALELDDSALYLCASSWGRGASGYTFGSGTRLTVV.

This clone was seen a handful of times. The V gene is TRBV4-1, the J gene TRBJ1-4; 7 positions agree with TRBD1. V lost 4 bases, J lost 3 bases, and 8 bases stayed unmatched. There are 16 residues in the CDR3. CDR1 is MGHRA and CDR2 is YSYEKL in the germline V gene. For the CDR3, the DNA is TGCGCCAGCAGCCTCCCCCGACAGGGACCTAATGAAAAACTGTTTTTT. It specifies CASSLPRQGPNEKLFF.

The CDR3 loop is CASSYLELNYGYTF. The CDR3 coding sequence is TGTGCCAGCAGTTATCTCGAACTCAACTATGGCTACACCTTC. V and J are TRBV6-5 and TRBJ1-2; D uncertain. Germline CDR1 and CDR2: MNHEY and SVGAGI. Trimming stripped 3 bases from V and 2 bases from J, with 10 bases between. This CDR3 has 14 amino acids.

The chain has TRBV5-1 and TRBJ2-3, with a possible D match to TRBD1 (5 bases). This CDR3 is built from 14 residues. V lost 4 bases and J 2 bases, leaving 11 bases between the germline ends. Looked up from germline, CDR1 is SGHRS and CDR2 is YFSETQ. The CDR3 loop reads CASSRGSYTDTQYF. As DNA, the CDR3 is TGCGCCAGCAGCAGGGGCTCTTACACAGATACGCAGTATTTT.

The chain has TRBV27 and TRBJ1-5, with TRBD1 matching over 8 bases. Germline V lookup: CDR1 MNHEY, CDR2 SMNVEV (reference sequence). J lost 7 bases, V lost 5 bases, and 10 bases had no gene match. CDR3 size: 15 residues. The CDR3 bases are TGTGCCAGCAGTCCCGCTACCTGGACAGGGCAGCCCCAGCATTTT. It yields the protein CASSPATWTGQPQHF.

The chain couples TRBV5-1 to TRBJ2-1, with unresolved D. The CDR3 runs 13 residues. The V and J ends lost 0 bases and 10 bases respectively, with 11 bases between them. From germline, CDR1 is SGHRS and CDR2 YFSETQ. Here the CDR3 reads CASSLELWYEQFF. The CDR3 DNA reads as TGCGCCAGCAGCTTGGAGCTTTGGTACGAGCAGTTCTTC.

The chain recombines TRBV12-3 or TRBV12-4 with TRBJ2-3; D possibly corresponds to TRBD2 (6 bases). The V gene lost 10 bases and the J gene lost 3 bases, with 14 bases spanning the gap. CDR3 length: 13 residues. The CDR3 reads CATARRGTDTQYF. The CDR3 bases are TGTGCCACCGCCCGGAGGGGAACAGATACGCAGTATTTT.

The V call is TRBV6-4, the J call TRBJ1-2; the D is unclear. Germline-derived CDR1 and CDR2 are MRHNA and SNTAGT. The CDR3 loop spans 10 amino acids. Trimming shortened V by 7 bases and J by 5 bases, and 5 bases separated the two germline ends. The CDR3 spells CASTGYGYTF. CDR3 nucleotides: TGTGCCAGCACCGGGTATGGCTACACCTTC.

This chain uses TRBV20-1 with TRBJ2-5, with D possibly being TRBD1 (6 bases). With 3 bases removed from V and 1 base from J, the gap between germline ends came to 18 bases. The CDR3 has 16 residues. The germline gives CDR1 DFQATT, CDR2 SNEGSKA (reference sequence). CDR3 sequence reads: CSASGLGQPIQETQYF. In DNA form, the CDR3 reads TGCAGTGCTAGTGGTCTCGGACAGCCTATCCAAGAGACCCAGTACTTC.